These 3 T cell receptor beta chains were all obtained from the same sample, sequenced in a study of T cell clones after liver transplantation. TCRdb's copy holds only in-frame clones and misses some; the assay was immunoSEQ multiplex PCR. The data hold about 4,800 clones, with 27% observed a single time. Their antigens are not known. Alloreactive TCRbeta sequences came from sequencing proliferating CFSE-low cells in the MLR. The sample was CD4+ T cells from cultured PBMCs. Receptors originate from a human patient who received a liver transplant. These T cells may partly come from the graft donor.

CDR3 DNA: TGTGCCAGTAGTAAGCGGGGCGCCGGTGAAGCTTTCTTT. Translating it yields CASSKRGAGEAFF. The J gene is TRBJ1-1, the V gene TRBV19; a possible D gene is TRBD1 (5 bases). The CDR3 contains 13 residues. The V end lost 4 bases, the J end lost 7 bases, and 13 bases lay between the germline ends. CDR1 is LNHDA and CDR2 is SQIVND in the germline V gene (reference sequence).

The chain carries TRBV28 and TRBJ1-5; D call uncertain. V lost 5 bases, J lost 5 bases, and 19 bases lay in between. This CDR3 has 16 amino acids. From germline, CDR1 is MDHEN and CDR2 SYDVKM. CDR3: CASSPGVTFIHQPQHF. CDR3 bases: TGTGCCAGCAGTCCGGGAGTCACCTTTATTCATCAGCCCCAGCATTTT.

The chain has TRBV4-1 and TRBJ2-5; a possible D gene is TRBD1 (5 bases). Germline V gene data show CDR1 as MGHRA and CDR2 as YSYEKL. CDR3 length: 14 amino acids. The ends were cut back, 1 base at V and 4 bases at J, with 10 bases in the middle. This chain's CDR3 is CASSQVRGLETQYF. The CDR3 bases are TGCGCCAGCAGCCAAGTTAGGGGTCTAGAGACCCAGTACTTC.